This TCR beta chain stems from a study of Graves' ophthalmopathy and Graves' hyperthyroidism. The wider study: Peripheral blood sampling preceded any treatment and occurred at initial diagnosis.

RNA transcripts served as template for amplifying TCR beta CDR3 sequences. First-round RT-PCR used HTBI primers; second-round multiplex PCR followed. Using its own MiXCR run on the multiplex PCR reads, TCRdb lists one record per CDR3 protein. The table has approximately 500,000 distinct CDR3 sequences, around an eighth seen once. This clonotype was seen ten or more times. What it binds is unknown. Study observations and caveats: The blood repertoire also included most expanded thyroid clonotypes above 0.001 frequency. Sensitivity of roughly 88% and specificity of about 81% were achieved when a 13-signature model separated ophthalmopathy from stable hyperthyroidism.

Someone took the PBMCs out of approximately 9 ml of fresh peripheral blood. This CDR3 comprises 13 residues. The V and J ends lost 5 bases and 4 bases respectively, with 9 bases between them. The TCR comes from a woman aged 25 to 39 with Graves' ophthalmopathy. The genes are TRBV12-3 or TRBV12-4 and TRBJ1-5; unclear D gene. The source material was blood. CDR3 amino acids: CASSPSGNQPQHF. For the CDR3, the DNA is TGTGCCAGCAGTCCCAGCGGGAATCAGCCCCAGCATTTT.